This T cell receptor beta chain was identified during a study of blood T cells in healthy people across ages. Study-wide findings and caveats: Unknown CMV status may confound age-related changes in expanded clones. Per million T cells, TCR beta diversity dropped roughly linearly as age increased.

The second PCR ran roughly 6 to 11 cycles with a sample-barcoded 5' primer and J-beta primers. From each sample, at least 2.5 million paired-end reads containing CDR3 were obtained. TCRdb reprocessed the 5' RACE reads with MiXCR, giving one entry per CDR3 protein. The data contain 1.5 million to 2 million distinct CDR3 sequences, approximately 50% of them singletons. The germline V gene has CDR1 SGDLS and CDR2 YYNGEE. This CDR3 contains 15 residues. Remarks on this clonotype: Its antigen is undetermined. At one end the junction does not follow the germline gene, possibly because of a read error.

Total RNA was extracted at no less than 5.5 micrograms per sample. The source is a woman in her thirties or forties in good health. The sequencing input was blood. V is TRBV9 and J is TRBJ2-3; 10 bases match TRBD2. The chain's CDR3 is CASSVGLAGTDTRYF. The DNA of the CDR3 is TGTGCCAGCAGCGTAGGACTAGCGGGCACAGATACGCGGTATTTT.